The 11 T cell receptor beta chains below were found in one sample sequenced in a study of control samples from healthy donors and cancer patients. The table came from immunoSEQ multiplex PCR; TCRdb's copy has only in-frame clones and leaves some out. The sample has roughly 170,000 clones, approximately 92% seen once. Sequences were obtained from blood. The receptors were sampled from a man aged 18 to 29 in good health.

The V call is TRBV30, the J call TRBJ1-1; perhaps TRBD1 as D (6 bases). The germline gives CDR1 GTSNPN, CDR2 SVGIG (reference sequence). This CDR3 region has 13 residues. Between the trimmed V and J ends, which lost 1 base and 4 bases, there was a span of 10 bases. The CDR3, as DNA: TGTGCCTGGAGTGAAATAGGGGGCACTGAAGCTTTCTTT. This gives the protein CAWSEIGGTEAFF.

The V and J genes are TRBV2 and TRBJ2-7; D unclear. V lost 3 bases and J 2 bases, leaving 5 bases between the germline ends. The CDR3 consists of 12 residues. CDR1 is SNHLY and CDR2 is FYNNEI in the germline V gene. The CDR3 loop reads CASSDTTYEQYF. The CDR3 nucleotides are TGTGCCAGCAGTGACACCACCTACGAGCAGTACTTC.

The genes are TRBV28 and TRBJ2-2; D gene ambiguous. The CDR3 has 11 residues. Trimming took off 4 bases at V and 6 bases at J, with 3 bases between the two ends. Germline assignment: CDR1 MDHEN and CDR2 SYDVKM. The CDR3, as DNA: TGTGCCAGCAGTTCCCCCGGGGAGCTGTTTTTT. Its translation: CASSSPGELFF.

The J gene is TRBJ2-1, the V gene TRBV6-2 or TRBV6-3; 9 bases fit TRBD1. The CDR3 spans 16 residues. V lost 6 bases, J lost 2 bases, and 8 bases stayed unmatched. Germline V gene sequence: CDR1 MNHEY, CDR2 SVGEGT. The CDR3 sequence is CASSPGTGWTYNEQFF. CDR3 bases: TGTGCCAGCAGCCCTGGGACAGGGTGGACCTACAATGAGCAGTTCTTC.

J is TRBJ1-4 and V is TRBV20-1, with 9 bases aligning to TRBD1. The CDR3 extends over 13 amino acids. From germline, CDR1 is DFQATT and CDR2 SNEGSKA (reference sequence). Unmatched junction bases numbered 5, after V lost 3 bases and J lost 9 bases. CDR3 protein: CSASRTGDKKLFF. CDR3 DNA sequence: TGCAGTGCTAGTAGGACAGGGGATAAAAAACTGTTTTTT.

This chain connects TRBV20-1 to TRBJ2-1; D unclear. Germline CDR1 DFQATT, CDR2 SNEGSKA (reference sequence). V was cut by 2 bases and J by 8 bases, with 7 bases left in between. This CDR3 has 11 amino acids. The CDR3 here is CSARKTDEQFF. CDR3 sequence (DNA): TGCAGTGCTAGAAAGACCGATGAGCAGTTCTTC.

The chain uses TRBV6-6 and TRBJ2-2; D is ambiguous. The CDR3 is 13 amino acids. Trimming pared 6 bases from V and 1 base from J, leaving 6 bases between. Germline V gives CDR1 MNHNY, CDR2 SVGAGI (reference sequence). The CDR3 bases are TGTGCCAGCAGGTCGGGGAACACCGGGGAGCTGTTTTTT. Residues: CASRSGNTGELFF.

The chain is built from TRBV6-5 and TRBJ1-1; no definite D call. Per germline, CDR1 MNHEY and CDR2 SVGAGI. V dropped 2 bases and J dropped 10 bases, with 8 bases sitting between them. The CDR3 spans 11 residues. The CDR3 loop is CASSYRGIAFF. The CDR3 nucleotides read TGTGCCAGCAGTTACCGGGGAATAGCTTTCTTT.

The rearrangement uses TRBV5-1 and TRBJ2-3, with D unclear. Trimming removed 4 bases at V and 1 base at J, with 13 bases between. The CDR3 is made up of 15 amino acids. Germline CDR1 and CDR2: SGHRS and YFSETQ. This chain's CDR3 is CASSLNRPGTDTQYF. DNA of the CDR3: TGCGCCAGCAGCCTCAACCGACCCGGCACAGATACGCAGTATTTT.

The rearrangement uses TRBV6-5 and TRBJ2-3; TRBD2 matches 7 bases. The V gene's germline CDR1 is MNHEY and CDR2 SVGAGI. The CDR3 runs 14 residues. Losses at the gene ends were 6 bases for V and 3 bases for J; bases not matched to a gene: 6. The CDR3, as DNA: TGTGCCAGCAGCCGTAGCGGGTTAACAGATACGCAGTATTTT. It specifies CASSRSGLTDTQYF.

This chain uses TRBV10-3 with TRBJ2-5, with D tentatively TRBD2 (6 bases). There are 14 residues in the CDR3. Trimming pared 3 bases from V and 5 bases from J, leaving 13 bases between. Germline V gene data show CDR1 as ENHRY and CDR2 as SYGVKD. This CDR3 is CAISESGGSETQYF. Written as DNA, the CDR3 is TGTGCCATCAGTGAATCTGGAGGGTCGGAGACCCAGTACTTC.